This passage covers 16 T cell receptor beta chains from one sample sequenced in a study of OX40 agonist ivuxolimab in advanced cancers. Clones were read by immunoSEQ multiplex PCR, and TCRdb kept only the in-frame ones, dropping some. The sample has around 68,000 clones; 91% are singletons. This specimen was CD4+ or CD8+ T cells sorted from blood, taken in a trial of the OX40 agonist ivuxolimab. The origin of the receptors is an adult with an advanced solid tumor such as melanoma, head and neck, liver or kidney cancer.

The chain links TRBV11-1 to TRBJ2-4, with TRBD2 matching 14 bases. CDR1 SGHAT and CDR2 FQDESV come from the germline V gene (reference sequence). This CDR3 is 16 amino acids long. Trimming took 0 bases from V and 7 from J; bases not matched to a gene: 2. The CDR3: CASSLAGTSGSNIQYF. The CDR3 DNA sequence: TGTGCCAGCAGCTTAGCTGGGACTAGCGGGAGTAACATTCAGTACTTC. The variable domain in full, with the rest retrieved from reference TRBV11-1 and TRBJ2-4, is EAEVAQSPRYKITEKSQAVAFWCDPISGHATLYWYRQILGQGPELLVQFQDESVVDDSQLPKDRFSAERLKGVDSTLKIQPAELGDSAMYLCASSLAGTSGSNIQYFGAGTRLSVL.

V usage is TRBV19 and J usage is TRBJ2-1; D gene uncertain. CDR1 is LNHDA and CDR2 is SQIVND in the germline V gene (reference sequence). The CDR3 is made up of 14 amino acids. Between the trimmed V and J ends, which lost 2 bases and 4 bases, there was a span of 9 bases. CDR3 protein: CASSIRQQYNEQFF. The CDR3 bases are TGTGCCAGTAGTATACGGCAACAGTACAATGAGCAGTTCTTC.

The chain combines TRBV4-1 with TRBJ2-2, with TRBD2 matching over 12 bases. The CDR3 length is 20 residues. With 4 bases clipped from V and 1 base from J, the junction kept 13 bases outside the gene matches. Germline V CDR1 and CDR2: MGHRA, YSYEKL. CDR3 amino acids: CASSPGSWTSGNLNTGELFF. DNA for the CDR3: TGCGCCAGCAGCCCGGGGAGTTGGACTAGCGGGAATCTGAACACCGGGGAGCTGTTTTTT.

The rearrangement links TRBV2 to TRBJ2-1; D gene ambiguous. The CDR3 loop spans 15 amino acids. Trimming took 5 bases from V and 2 from J, leaving 13 bases between them. Germline CDR1 and CDR2: SNHLY and FYNNEI. The DNA of the CDR3 is TGTGCCAGCAGTTCTGGTTCCTACCCCTACAATGAGCAGTTCTTC. This gives the protein CASSSGSYPYNEQFF.

The V gene is TRBV7-3, the J gene TRBJ1-1; D is uncertain. CDR3 length equals 12 residues. Germline-derived CDR1 and CDR2 are SGHTA and FQGTGA. The germline V and J ends were trimmed by 4 bases and 7 bases, with 10 bases remaining between them. The CDR3 loop reads CASSYSDGEAFF. CDR3 in DNA: TGTGCCAGCAGCTACTCGGACGGTGAAGCTTTCTTT.

V is TRBV2 and J is TRBJ2-7; D remains ambiguous. Per germline, CDR1 SNHLY and CDR2 FYNNEI. The germline V and J ends were trimmed by 6 bases and 2 bases, with 11 bases remaining between them. The CDR3 length is 13 residues. The CDR3 region has the DNA TGTGCCAGCAGAATGGACGGTCCCTACGAGCAGTACTTC. Amino acid sequence: CASRMDGPYEQYF.

The rearrangement joins TRBV27 to TRBJ2-5; D possibly corresponds to TRBD2 (5 bases). The V gene's germline CDR1 is MNHEY and CDR2 SMNVEV (reference sequence). The ends were cut back, 1 base at V and 4 bases at J, with 16 bases in the middle. This CDR3 contains 16 residues. DNA of the CDR3: TGTGCCAGCAGTTTATGGGAGTGGGTGATGTCAGAGACCCAGTACTTC. It specifies CASSLWEWVMSETQYF.

The rearrangement links TRBV5-6 to TRBJ2-3, with D maybe TRBD2 (5 bases). Germline-derived CDR1 and CDR2 are SGHDT and YYEEEE. The CDR3 consists of 13 residues. Trimming cost V 1 base and J 6 bases, with 9 bases left between them. The CDR3 loop is CASSLTRADTQYF. CDR3 DNA: TGTGCCAGCAGCTTGACGAGGGCGGATACGCAGTATTTT.

The genes are TRBV18 and TRBJ2-2; the match to TRBD2 covers 7 bases. The V gene's germline CDR1 is KGHSH and CDR2 LQKENI. Trimming took 3 bases from V and 6 from J; bases not matched to a gene: 7. The CDR3 length is 15 residues. The chain's CDR3 is CASSPTGGTPGELFF. CDR3 nucleotide sequence: TGTGCCAGCTCACCGACCGGGGGGACCCCCGGGGAGCTGTTTTTT.

The rearrangement links TRBV5-1 to TRBJ2-7; D not certain. The CDR3 extends over 14 amino acids. V was shortened by 2 bases and J by 0 bases, with 9 bases between the two germline ends. The germline gives CDR1 SGHRS, CDR2 YFSETQ. The CDR3: CASSFLDGSYEQYF. The CDR3 DNA follows: TGCGCCAGCAGCTTCCTGGACGGCTCCTACGAGCAGTACTTC.

The V gene is TRBV6-6, the J gene TRBJ2-3, with 8 bases aligning to TRBD2. The ends lost 7 bases at V and 5 bases at J; junction bases unmatched: 8. Germline V gives CDR1 MNHNY, CDR2 SVGAGI (reference sequence). The CDR3 runs to 14 residues. The CDR3 region is CASIGRGAEDTQYF. CDR3 DNA: TGTGCCAGCATAGGGCGGGGGGCTGAAGATACGCAGTATTTT.

The rearrangement links TRBV19 to TRBJ2-7; 11 nucleotides align to TRBD1. The CDR3 runs 14 residues. The V gene end was trimmed by 4 bases and the J gene end by 6 bases; junction bases not matched to a gene: 5. CDR1 LNHDA and CDR2 SQIVND come from the germline V gene (reference sequence). CDR3 nucleotides: TGTGCCAGTAGTACCGGACAGGGGGCGGGCGAGCAGTACTTC. It codes for CASSTGQGAGEQYF.

V gene TRBV7-8 combines with J gene TRBJ1-5; D is ambiguous. Trimming took off 1 base at V and 1 base at J, with 14 bases between the two ends. The CDR3 spans 17 residues. From germline, CDR1 is SGHVS and CDR2 FQNEAQ. CDR3 DNA sequence: TGTGCCAGCAGCTTAGAATTTAGTAGCGGGAGCAATCAGCCCCAGCATTTT. It codes for CASSLEFSSGSNQPQHF.

The V and J genes are TRBV14 and TRBJ2-7; D remains ambiguous. CDR1 SGHDN and CDR2 FVKESK come from the germline V gene. This CDR3 contains 15 residues. The V gene lost 0 bases and the J gene lost 2 bases, with 11 bases spanning the gap. The CDR3 DNA reads TGTGCCAGCAGCCAAGACGGCAGGAGAACCTACGAGCAGTACTTC. Amino acids: CASSQDGRRTYEQYF.

The rearrangement joins TRBV19 to TRBJ2-2, with TRBD1 matching over 9 bases. CDR3 length: 18 amino acids. V lost 5 bases to trimming and J lost 0 bases; unmatched junction nucleotides: 10. The V gene's germline CDR1 is LNHDA and CDR2 SQIVND (reference sequence). In DNA form, the CDR3 reads TGTGCCAGTAGTCTGCAGCGCACAGGGGGCGCGAACACCGGGGAGCTGTTTTTT. Amino acids: CASSLQRTGGANTGELFF.

V and J are TRBV7-6 and TRBJ1-4; 9 bases match TRBD1. The CDR3 loop spans 18 amino acids. With V trimmed by 1 base and J by 0 bases, 6 bases remained unmatched. The germline V gene encodes CDR1 SGHVS and CDR2 FNYEAQ. CDR3 coding DNA: TGTGCCAGCAGCTTAGGTACAGGGGGCGGCTCAACTAATGAAAAACTGTTTTTT. Translating gives CASSLGTGGGSTNEKLFF.